A single sample is the source of the 28 T cell receptor beta chains below, sequenced in a study of human T cells and chemical hapten exposure. From the RACE reads, TCRdb called clonotypes with MiXCR, one entry per CDR3 protein. This sample yields about 380,000 distinct CDR3 sequences, of which approximately 5.1% are seen a single time; 2.5% to 3% belongs to the top ten. Time point given: pre-sensitization, week 0. Documented treatment: therapeutic diphenylcyclopropenone sensitization with weekly scalp DPC. Sequences were derived from whole blood, sampled in connection with sensitization to the hapten diphenylcyclopropenone (DPC). Source of these receptors: a woman in her forties or fifties with alopecia areata. Some clones in this sample may be carry-over from other donors' samples.

This clonotype was counted ten times or more. The J gene is TRBJ1-5, the V gene TRBV12-3 or TRBV12-4; no firm D call. This CDR3 has 13 residues. The V end lost 3 bases, the J end lost 5 bases, and 8 bases lay between the germline ends. This CDR3 is CASSFSGDQPQHF. For the CDR3, the DNA is TGTGCCAGCAGTTTTTCCGGAGATCAGCCCCAGCATTTT.

The CDR3 is CASSQEGRGPLHF. The CDR3 DNA is TGTGCCAGCAGCCAAGAAGGAAGGGGCCCCCTCCACTTT. The chain employs TRBV4-2 and TRBJ1-6; TRBD1 is a possible D gene (5 bases). The germline V gene encodes CDR1 LGHNA and CDR2 YNFKEQ. The V and J ends lost 0 bases and 13 bases respectively, with 10 bases between them. The CDR3 covers 13 residues.

This chain connects TRBV6-2 or TRBV6-3 to TRBJ1-6; D is ambiguous. V was cut by 0 bases and J by 10 bases, with 13 bases left in between. The germline V gene has CDR1 MNHEY and CDR2 SVGEGT. The length of the CDR3 is 15 residues. The CDR3 DNA follows: TGTGCCAGCAGTTACTCCACGGAGACCAGCTCACCCCTCCACTTT. It codes for CASSYSTETSSPLHF.

This clonotype was observed many times. J is TRBJ1-5 and V is TRBV20-1; D perhaps matches TRBD1 (5 bases). Germline V lookup: CDR1 DFQATT, CDR2 SNEGSKA (reference sequence). V was clipped by 1 base and J by 9 bases, with 10 bases between them. CDR3 length: 12 amino acids. CDR3 DNA sequence: TGCAGTGCTAGAGGTGGGGGGACGCCCCAGCATTTT. It yields the protein CSARGGGTPQHF.

This clonotype appeared a few times. The rearrangement uses TRBV2 and TRBJ1-3, with no clear D. V was pared by 6 bases and J by 2 bases, with 11 bases between. Germline lookup yields CDR1 SNHLY and CDR2 FYNNEI. There are 14 residues in the CDR3. CDR3 amino acids: CASSPRGPGNTIYF. CDR3 nucleotide sequence: TGTGCCAGCAGCCCCCGAGGGCCTGGAAACACCATATATTTT.

The chain has TRBV30 and TRBJ1-1, with D possibly matching TRBD1 (5 bases). The ends were cut back, 5 bases at V and 6 bases at J, with 19 bases in the middle. The germline V gene encodes CDR1 GTSNPN and CDR2 SVGIG (reference sequence). There are 14 residues in the CDR3. CDR3: CAWGQGRRVAEAFF. Written as DNA, the CDR3 is TGTGCCTGGGGCCAGGGCCGTCGAGTGGCTGAAGCTTTCTTT. The whole variable domain, remainder taken from reference TRBV30 and TRBJ1-1, is SQTIHQWPATLVQPVGSPLSLECTVEGTSNPNLYWYRQAAGRGLQLLFYSVGIGQISSEVPQNLSASRPQDRQFILSSKKLLLSDSGFYLCAWGQGRRVAEAFFGQGTRLTVV.

This clonotype was counted many times. The V call is TRBV6-1, the J call TRBJ2-2; 8 nucleotides agree with TRBD1. The ends lost 11 bases at V and 3 bases at J; junction bases unmatched: 14. This CDR3 region has 16 residues. Germline-derived CDR1 and CDR2 are MNHNS and SASEGT. CDR3 sequence: CAVPRRGQAYTGELFF. CDR3 sequence (DNA): TGTGCCGTTCCCCGGAGGGGACAGGCCTACACCGGGGAGCTGTTTTTT.

In DNA form, the CDR3 reads TGCAGCGTCGAGGGGCCGGGGTTTTACGAGCAGTACTTC. This translates into CSVEGPGFYEQYF. The rearrangement links TRBV29-1 to TRBJ2-7, with D tentatively TRBD1 or TRBD2 (5 bases each). Germline V gives CDR1 SQVTM, CDR2 ANQGSEA. This CDR3 is 13 amino acids long. V was trimmed by 6 bases and J by 4 bases, leaving 16 bases between them.

This clonotype was seen many times. The chain joins TRBV7-9 to TRBJ2-4; D may be TRBD2 (5 bases). CDR3 length: 15 amino acids. Trimming pared 1 base from V and 5 bases from J, leaving 12 bases between. Germline assignment: CDR1 SEHNR and CDR2 FQNEAQ (reference sequence). CDR3 amino acids: CASSLGSGRENIQYF. The CDR3 DNA reads TGTGCCAGCAGCTTAGGGTCTGGGAGAGAAAACATTCAGTACTTC.

The table lists this clonotype with many counts. The V call is TRBV10-3, the J call TRBJ2-1, with 13 bases aligning to TRBD2. Germline-derived CDR1 and CDR2 are ENHRY and SYGVKD. With 6 bases clipped from V and 8 bases from J, the junction kept 7 bases outside the gene matches. This CDR3 contains 15 residues. The CDR3 DNA follows: TGTGCCATCAGACGGACTAGCGGGAGCCGCTATGAGCAGTTCTTC. It specifies CAIRRTSGSRYEQFF.

This clonotype was recorded at least ten times. The chain couples TRBV29-1 to TRBJ2-6; D uncertain. The CDR3 has 15 residues. V lost 2 bases and J lost 0, with 8 bases in between. CDR1 and CDR2 from the germline V gene are SQVTM and ANQGSEA. The CDR3 sequence: CSVESRLSGANVLTF. Here the CDR3 DNA reads TGCAGCGTTGAATCCCGGCTCTCTGGGGCCAACGTCCTGACTTTC.

This clonotype was observed a few times. The chain employs TRBV29-1 and TRBJ1-1; TRBD1 agrees at 9 bases. The CDR3 extends over 13 amino acids. Germline V CDR1 and CDR2: SQVTM, ANQGSEA. J gave up 5 bases and V 7 bases, and 8 bases lay outside the gene matches. The CDR3 loop is CSAVGQGKTEAFF. Here the CDR3 DNA reads TGCAGCGCCGTAGGACAGGGGAAGACTGAAGCTTTCTTT.

The chain carries TRBV30 and TRBJ2-7; 7 nucleotides line up with TRBD2. Germline V CDR1 and CDR2: GTSNPN, SVGIG (reference sequence). V dropped 2 bases and J dropped 3; count of bases not matched to a gene: 7. The CDR3 covers 14 residues. The CDR3: CAWSRLADIYEQYF. CDR3 DNA sequence: TGTGCCTGGAGTAGACTAGCAGACATCTACGAGCAGTACTTC.

This clonotype was counted at least ten times. The genes are TRBV4-2 and TRBJ1-5, with TRBD1 matching 11 bases. V dropped 2 bases and J dropped 9; count of bases not matched to a gene: 6. The CDR3 is 15 amino acids. Germline CDR1 and CDR2: LGHNA and YNFKEQ. In DNA form, the CDR3 reads TGTGCCAGCAGCCAACTGGGACAGGGGGAATCGCCCCAGCATTTT. It specifies CASSQLGQGESPQHF.

This clonotype occurred a few times. The gene calls are TRBV7-9 and TRBJ1-4; 7 nucleotides match TRBD1. There are 15 residues in the CDR3. V shed 5 bases and J 6 bases; nucleotides not matched to a gene: 9. The germline V gene has CDR1 SEHNR and CDR2 FQNEAQ (reference sequence). In DNA, the CDR3 is TGTGCCAGCAGCCCGCCAGGGGGGGCCGATGAAAAACTGTTTTTT. The encoded protein is CASSPPGGADEKLFF. Drawing the rest from reference TRBV7-9 and TRBJ1-4, the complete variable domain is DTGVSQNPRHKITKRGQNVTFRCDPISEHNRLYWYRQTLGQGPEFLTYFQNEAQLEKSRLLSDRFSAERPKGSFSTLEIQRTEQGDSAMYLCASSPPGGADEKLFFGSGTQLSVL.

V gene TRBV27 combines with J gene TRBJ2-1, with D possibly matching TRBD2 (7 bases). Deletions cut 2 bases from V and 5 bases from J, with 13 bases between. Per the germline V gene, CDR1 is MNHEY and CDR2 is SMNVEV (reference sequence). The CDR3 spans 15 residues. The CDR3, as DNA: TGTGCCAGCAGTTTAGAGGGGGAGGGCCACAATGAGCAGTTCTTC. Its protein is CASSLEGEGHNEQFF.

The chain couples TRBV27 to TRBJ1-2; 9 bases map to TRBD1. The CDR3 is 15 residues long. J lost 6 bases, V lost 4 bases, and 9 bases had no gene match. In germline, CDR1 is MNHEY, CDR2 SMNVEV (reference sequence). The CDR3 sequence: CASSSYTGGDDGYTF. The CDR3 DNA sequence: TGTGCCAGCAGTTCATATACAGGGGGCGACGATGGCTACACCTTC.

The chain uses TRBV24-1 and TRBJ2-3; no clear D. The CDR3 consists of 13 residues. Germline CDR1 KGHDR, CDR2 SFDVKD. The V and J ends lost 11 bases and 2 bases respectively, with 13 bases between them. Here the CDR3 reads CAISRRDTDTQYF. DNA for the CDR3: TGTGCCATCTCTCGGCGCGACACAGATACGCAGTATTTT.

This clonotype showed up many times. The genes are TRBV5-1 and TRBJ2-1; no reliable D call. The V end was cut by 1 base, the J end by 5 bases, with 7 bases between. CDR1 and CDR2 from the germline V gene are SGHRS and YFSETQ. The CDR3 extends over 13 amino acids. The CDR3 DNA sequence: TGCGCCAGCAGCTTGAGCCAACACAATGAGCAGTTCTTC. Its protein product is CASSLSQHNEQFF.

This clonotype was picked up a small number of times. The chain combines TRBV4-3 with TRBJ2-3, with no clear D. Germline V gives CDR1 LGHNA, CDR2 YSLEER. The CDR3 has 15 residues. V lost 4 bases and J lost 2, with 13 bases in between. The chain's CDR3 is CASSPVTESTDTQYF. The CDR3 nucleotides are TGCGCCAGCAGCCCAGTGACCGAATCCACAGATACGCAGTATTTT.

There are many counts of this clonotype. The rearrangement uses TRBV28 and TRBJ2-5, with TRBD2 matching over 11 bases. The CDR3 runs to 15 residues. Per germline, CDR1 MDHEN and CDR2 SYDVKM. Losses at the gene ends were 1 base for V and 5 bases for J; bases not matched to a gene: 3. CDR3: CASSLLAGGYETQYF. The CDR3 DNA reads as TGTGCCAGCAGTTTATTAGCGGGAGGGTACGAGACCCAGTACTTC.

Ten or more counts support this clonotype. CDR3 amino acids: CASSLVTGGNSPLHF. The CDR3 DNA reads as TGTGCCAGCAGCCTAGTGACAGGGGGCAATTCACCCCTCCACTTT. This rearrangement joins TRBV3-1 to TRBJ1-6; 10 positions match TRBD1. The CDR3 spans 15 residues. Trimming cost V 4 bases and J 7 bases; bases outside gene matches: 4. Germline lookup yields CDR1 LGHDT and CDR2 YNNKEL (reference sequence).

This chain links TRBV7-8 with TRBJ2-3; possibly TRBD1 for D (6 bases). Deletions cut 4 bases from V and 8 bases from J, with 16 bases between. The CDR3 sequence is 14 residues long. Germline CDR1 reads SGHVS; CDR2 reads FQNEAQ. The CDR3 DNA reads as TGTGCCAGCAGCTGGACAGTGCTTGATCCTACGCAGTATTTT. Translation gives CASSWTVLDPTQYF.

This sequence joins TRBV12-3 or TRBV12-4 and TRBJ1-1; maybe TRBD1 (5 bases). V lost 3 bases to trimming and J lost 10 bases, with 12 bases between them. The CDR3 is 12 amino acids. CDR3 amino acids: CASSLRVRGAFF. DNA of the CDR3: TGTGCCAGCAGTTTGAGAGTGAGGGGAGCTTTCTTT.

This clonotype was found many times. The V gene is TRBV3-1, the J gene TRBJ2-7; D is perhaps TRBD1 or TRBD2 (5 bases each). V shed 5 bases and J shed 0 bases, with 14 bases lying between them. CDR3 length equals 15 residues. Germline CDR1 LGHDT, CDR2 YNNKEL (reference sequence). The CDR3 nucleotides are TGTGCCAGCAGCACTCGGGACGGCAACTCCTACGAGCAGTACTTC. Residues: CASSTRDGNSYEQYF.

The table lists this clonotype with a few counts. The chain couples TRBV29-1 to TRBJ1-1; TRBD1 is a possible D gene (5 bases). V shed 7 bases and J shed 0 bases, with 12 bases lying between them. CDR3 length: 13 residues. Germline lookup yields CDR1 SQVTM and CDR2 ANQGSEA. The CDR3 loop reads CSGGAPMNTEAFF. CDR3 nucleotides: TGCAGCGGAGGGGCCCCCATGAACACTGAAGCTTTCTTT.

The chain links TRBV6-6 to TRBJ2-2, with D possibly TRBD2 on 6 matching bases. Germline lookup yields CDR1 MNHNY and CDR2 SVGAGI (reference sequence). V was trimmed by 3 bases and J by 3 bases, leaving 11 bases between them. The CDR3 length is 15 residues. CDR3 DNA: TGTGCCAGCAGTTATGGAGGGACTCACACCGGGGAGCTGTTTTTT. Its translation: CASSYGGTHTGELFF.

This clonotype was seen more than once but under ten times. The chain combines TRBV4-2 with TRBJ2-6; possibly TRBD2 for D (5 bases). Per the germline V gene, CDR1 is LGHNA and CDR2 is YNFKEQ. V was cut by 0 bases and J by 2 bases, with 11 bases left in between. The CDR3 is 17 amino acids. The CDR3 nucleotides read TGTGCCAGCAGCCAAGATCTGGAGGTCCCTGGGGCCAACGTCCTGACTTTC. Amino acid sequence: CASSQDLEVPGANVLTF.